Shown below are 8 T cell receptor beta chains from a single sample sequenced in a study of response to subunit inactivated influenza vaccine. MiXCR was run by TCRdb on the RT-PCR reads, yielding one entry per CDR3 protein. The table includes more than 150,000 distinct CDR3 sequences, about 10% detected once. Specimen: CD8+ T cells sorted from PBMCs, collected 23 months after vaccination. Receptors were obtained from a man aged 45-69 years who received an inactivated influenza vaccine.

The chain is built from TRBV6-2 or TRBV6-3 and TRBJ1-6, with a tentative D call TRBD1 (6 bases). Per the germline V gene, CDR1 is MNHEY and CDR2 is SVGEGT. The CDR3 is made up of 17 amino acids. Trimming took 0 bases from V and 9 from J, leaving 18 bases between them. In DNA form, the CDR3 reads TGTGCCAGCAGTTACTCGAGGGAGTGGGGGCTAAGTTCACCCCTCCACTTT. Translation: CASSYSREWGLSSPLHF.

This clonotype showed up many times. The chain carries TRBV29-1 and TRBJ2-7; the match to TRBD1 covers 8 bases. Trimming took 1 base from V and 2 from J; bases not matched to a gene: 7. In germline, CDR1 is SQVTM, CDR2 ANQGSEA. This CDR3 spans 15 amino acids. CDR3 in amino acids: CSVEATGTGTYEQYF. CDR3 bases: TGCAGCGTTGAAGCGACCGGGACAGGTACCTACGAGCAGTACTTC.

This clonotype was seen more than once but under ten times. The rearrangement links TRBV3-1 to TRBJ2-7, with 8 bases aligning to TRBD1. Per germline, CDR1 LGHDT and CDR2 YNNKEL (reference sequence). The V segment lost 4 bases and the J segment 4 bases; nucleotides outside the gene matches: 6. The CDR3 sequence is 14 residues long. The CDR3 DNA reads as TGTGCCAGCAGCCTGACAGGGGCGAGGTACGAGCAGTACTTC. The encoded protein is CASSLTGARYEQYF.

The CDR3 sequence: CATSPTGAGSPLHF. The DNA of the CDR3 is TGTGCCACCAGCCCGACAGGGGCCGGTTCACCCCTCCACTTT. This chain joins TRBV15 and TRBJ1-6, with 8 bases lining up with TRBD1. The CDR3 is 14 amino acids. Trimming removed 5 bases from V and 9 bases from J; junction bases left unmatched: 6. The germline V gene encodes CDR1 LNHNV and CDR2 YYDKDF (reference sequence).

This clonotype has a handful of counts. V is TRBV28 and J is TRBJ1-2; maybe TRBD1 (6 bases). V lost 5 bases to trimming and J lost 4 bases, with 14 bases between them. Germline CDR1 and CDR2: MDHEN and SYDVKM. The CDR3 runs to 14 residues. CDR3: CASSGQGSFYGYTF. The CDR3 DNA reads TGTGCCAGCAGTGGGCAGGGGAGTTTCTATGGCTACACCTTC.

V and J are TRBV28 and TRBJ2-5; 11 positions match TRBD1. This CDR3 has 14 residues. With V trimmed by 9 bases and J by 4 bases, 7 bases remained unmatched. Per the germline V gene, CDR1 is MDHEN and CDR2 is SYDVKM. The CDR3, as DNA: TGTGCCAGTAGGACAGGGGGCGAATTAGAGACCCAGTACTTC. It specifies CASRTGGELETQYF.

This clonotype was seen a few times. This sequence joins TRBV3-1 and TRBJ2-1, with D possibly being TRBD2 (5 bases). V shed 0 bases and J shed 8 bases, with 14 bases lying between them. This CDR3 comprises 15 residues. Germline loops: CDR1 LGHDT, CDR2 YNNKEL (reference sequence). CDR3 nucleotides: TGTGCCAGCAGCCAAGAGTATCGAGCGAGGGATGAGCAGTTCTTC. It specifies CASSQEYRARDEQFF.

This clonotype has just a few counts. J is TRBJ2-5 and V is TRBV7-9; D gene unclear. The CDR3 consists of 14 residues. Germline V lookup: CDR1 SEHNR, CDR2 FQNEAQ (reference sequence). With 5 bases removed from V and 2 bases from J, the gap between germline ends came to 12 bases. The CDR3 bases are TGTGCCAGCAGCCCTCTGAGCGCTCAAGAGACCCAGTACTTC. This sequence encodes CASSPLSAQETQYF.